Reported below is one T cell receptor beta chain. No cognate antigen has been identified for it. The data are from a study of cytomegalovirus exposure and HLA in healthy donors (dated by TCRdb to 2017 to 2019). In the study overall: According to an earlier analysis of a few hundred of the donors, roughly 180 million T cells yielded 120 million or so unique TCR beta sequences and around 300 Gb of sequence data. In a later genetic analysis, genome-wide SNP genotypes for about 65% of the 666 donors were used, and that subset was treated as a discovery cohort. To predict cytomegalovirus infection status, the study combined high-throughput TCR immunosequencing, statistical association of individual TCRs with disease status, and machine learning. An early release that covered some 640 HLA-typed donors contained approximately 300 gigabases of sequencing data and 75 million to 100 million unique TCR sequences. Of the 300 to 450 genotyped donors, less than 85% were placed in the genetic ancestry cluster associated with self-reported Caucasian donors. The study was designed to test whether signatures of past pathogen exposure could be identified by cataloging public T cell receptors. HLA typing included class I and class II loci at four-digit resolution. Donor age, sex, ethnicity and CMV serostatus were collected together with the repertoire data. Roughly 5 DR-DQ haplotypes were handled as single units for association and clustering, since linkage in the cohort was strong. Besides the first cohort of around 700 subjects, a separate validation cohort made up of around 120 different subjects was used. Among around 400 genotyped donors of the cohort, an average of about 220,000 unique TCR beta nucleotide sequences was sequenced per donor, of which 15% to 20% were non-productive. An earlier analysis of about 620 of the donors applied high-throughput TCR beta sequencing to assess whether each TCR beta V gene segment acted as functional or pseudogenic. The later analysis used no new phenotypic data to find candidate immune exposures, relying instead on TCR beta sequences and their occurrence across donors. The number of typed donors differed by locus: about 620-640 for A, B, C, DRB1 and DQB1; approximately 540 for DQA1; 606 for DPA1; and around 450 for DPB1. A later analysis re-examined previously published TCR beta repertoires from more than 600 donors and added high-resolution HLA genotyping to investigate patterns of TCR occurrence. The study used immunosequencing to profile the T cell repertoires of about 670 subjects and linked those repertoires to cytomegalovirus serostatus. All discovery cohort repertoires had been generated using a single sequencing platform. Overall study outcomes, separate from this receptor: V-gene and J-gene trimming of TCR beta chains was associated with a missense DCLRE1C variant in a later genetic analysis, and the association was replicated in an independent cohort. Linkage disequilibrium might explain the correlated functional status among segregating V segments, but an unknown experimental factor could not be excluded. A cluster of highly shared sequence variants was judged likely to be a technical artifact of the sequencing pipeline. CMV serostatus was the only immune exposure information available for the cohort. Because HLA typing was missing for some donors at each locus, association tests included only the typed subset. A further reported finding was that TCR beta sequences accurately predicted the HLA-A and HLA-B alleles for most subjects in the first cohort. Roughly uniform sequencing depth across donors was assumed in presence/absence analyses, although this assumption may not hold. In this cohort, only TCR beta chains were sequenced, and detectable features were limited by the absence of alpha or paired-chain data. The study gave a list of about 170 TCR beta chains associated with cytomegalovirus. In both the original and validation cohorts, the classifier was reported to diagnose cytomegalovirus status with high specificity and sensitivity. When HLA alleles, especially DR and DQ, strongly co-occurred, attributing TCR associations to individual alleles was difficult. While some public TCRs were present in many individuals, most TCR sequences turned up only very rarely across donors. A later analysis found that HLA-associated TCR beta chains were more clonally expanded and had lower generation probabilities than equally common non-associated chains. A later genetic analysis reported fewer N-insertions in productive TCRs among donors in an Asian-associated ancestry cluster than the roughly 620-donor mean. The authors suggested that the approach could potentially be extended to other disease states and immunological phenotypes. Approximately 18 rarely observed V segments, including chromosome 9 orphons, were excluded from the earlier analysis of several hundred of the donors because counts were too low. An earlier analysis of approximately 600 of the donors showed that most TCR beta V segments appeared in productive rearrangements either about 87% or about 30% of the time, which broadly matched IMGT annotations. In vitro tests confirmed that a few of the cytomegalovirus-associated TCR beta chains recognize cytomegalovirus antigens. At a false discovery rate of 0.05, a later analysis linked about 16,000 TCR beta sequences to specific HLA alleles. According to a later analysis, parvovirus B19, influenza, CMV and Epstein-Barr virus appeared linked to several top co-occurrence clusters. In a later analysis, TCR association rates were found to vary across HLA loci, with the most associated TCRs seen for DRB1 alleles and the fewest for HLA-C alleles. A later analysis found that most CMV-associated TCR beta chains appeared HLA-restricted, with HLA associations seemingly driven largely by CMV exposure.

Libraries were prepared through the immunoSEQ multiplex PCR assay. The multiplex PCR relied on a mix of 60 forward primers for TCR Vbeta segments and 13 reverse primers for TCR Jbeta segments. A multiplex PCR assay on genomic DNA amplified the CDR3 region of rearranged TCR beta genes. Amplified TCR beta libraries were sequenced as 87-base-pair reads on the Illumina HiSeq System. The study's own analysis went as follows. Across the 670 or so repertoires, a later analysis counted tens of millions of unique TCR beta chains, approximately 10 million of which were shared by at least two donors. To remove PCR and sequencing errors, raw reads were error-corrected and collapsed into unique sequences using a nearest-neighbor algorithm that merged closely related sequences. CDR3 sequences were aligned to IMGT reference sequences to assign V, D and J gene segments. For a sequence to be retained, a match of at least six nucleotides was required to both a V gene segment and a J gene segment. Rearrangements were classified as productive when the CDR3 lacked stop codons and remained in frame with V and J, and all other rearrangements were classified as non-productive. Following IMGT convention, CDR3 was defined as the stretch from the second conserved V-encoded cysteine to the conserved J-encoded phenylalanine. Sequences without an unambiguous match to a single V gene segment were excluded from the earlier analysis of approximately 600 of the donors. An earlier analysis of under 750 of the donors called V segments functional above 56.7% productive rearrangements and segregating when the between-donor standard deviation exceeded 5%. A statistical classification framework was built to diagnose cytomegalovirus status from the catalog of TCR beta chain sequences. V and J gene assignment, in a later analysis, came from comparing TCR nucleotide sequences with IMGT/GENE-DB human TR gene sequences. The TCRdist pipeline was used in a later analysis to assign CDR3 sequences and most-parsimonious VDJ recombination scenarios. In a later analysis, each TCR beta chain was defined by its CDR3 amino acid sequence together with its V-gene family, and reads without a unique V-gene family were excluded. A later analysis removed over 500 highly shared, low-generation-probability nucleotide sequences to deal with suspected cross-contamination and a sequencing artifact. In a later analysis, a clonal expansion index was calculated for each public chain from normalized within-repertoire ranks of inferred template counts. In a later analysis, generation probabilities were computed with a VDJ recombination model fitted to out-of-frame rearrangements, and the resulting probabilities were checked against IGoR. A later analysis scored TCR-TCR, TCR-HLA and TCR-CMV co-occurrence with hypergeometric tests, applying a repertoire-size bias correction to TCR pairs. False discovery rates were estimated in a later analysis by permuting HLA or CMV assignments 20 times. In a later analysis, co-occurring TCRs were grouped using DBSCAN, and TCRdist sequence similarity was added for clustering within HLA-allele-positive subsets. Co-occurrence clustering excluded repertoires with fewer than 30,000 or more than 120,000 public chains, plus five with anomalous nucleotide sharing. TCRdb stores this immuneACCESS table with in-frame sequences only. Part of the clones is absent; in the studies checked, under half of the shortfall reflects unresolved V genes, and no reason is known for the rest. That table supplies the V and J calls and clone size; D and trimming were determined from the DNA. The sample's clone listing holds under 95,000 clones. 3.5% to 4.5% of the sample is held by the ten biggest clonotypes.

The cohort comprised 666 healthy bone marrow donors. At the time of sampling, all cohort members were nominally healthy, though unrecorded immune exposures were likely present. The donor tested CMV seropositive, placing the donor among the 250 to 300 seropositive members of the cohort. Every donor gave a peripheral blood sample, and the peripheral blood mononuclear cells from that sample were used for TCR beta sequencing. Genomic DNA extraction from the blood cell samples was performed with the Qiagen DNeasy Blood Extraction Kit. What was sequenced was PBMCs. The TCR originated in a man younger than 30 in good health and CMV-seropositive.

For the CDR3, the sequence is CAWSFGDTQYF. The DNA sequence follows: TGTGCCTGGAGTTTCGGGGATACGCAGTATTTT. Recombination connected TRBV30 to TRBJ2-3; too little of a D gene remains to name it. V is reduced by 2 bases and J by 6 bases, leaving a spacing of 6 bases between them. As encoded in the germline V gene (reference sequence), CDR1 is GTSNPN while CDR2 is SVGIG. The CDR3, cysteine through phenylalanine, is 11 amino acids long. CDR3 DNA only is kept here, 33 bases in frame from base 1.